Listed here are 12 T cell receptor beta chains from one sample, sequenced in a study of cytomegalovirus exposure and HLA in healthy donors. The PCR was carried out with 60 Vbeta primers and 13 Jbeta primers. Sequencing was performed with immunoSEQ multiplex PCR; in TCRdb, only in-frame clones are kept and a portion is missing. The profile covers about 82,000 clones, with roughly 80% appearing a single time and about 3.1% taken by the ten largest. The sequenced sample consisted of PBMCs. The receptor source for this set is a man in his fifties in good health and CMV-seronegative.

This sequence joins TRBV9 and TRBJ2-7; 9 nucleotides agree with TRBD1. Germline CDR1 SGDLS, CDR2 YYNGEE. CDR3 length equals 16 residues. J was trimmed by 0 bases and V by 2 bases; bases with no gene match: 6. This CDR3 reads CASSVADRGSSYEQYF. The CDR3 bases are TGTGCCAGCAGCGTTGCGGACAGGGGTAGCTCCTACGAGCAGTACTTC.

The chain has TRBV28 and TRBJ2-3; 8 nucleotides agree with TRBD2. Germline assignment: CDR1 MDHEN and CDR2 SYDVKM. This CDR3 is 14 amino acids long. Trimming took 10 bases from V and 2 from J; bases not matched to a gene: 8. The CDR3 sequence is CAIEEAGATDTQYF. CDR3 DNA: TGTGCCATCGAGGAAGCGGGAGCCACAGATACGCAGTATTTT. Based on the CDR3 plus reference TRBV28 and TRBJ2-3, the full variable domain is DVKVTQSSRYLVKRTGEKVFLECVQDMDHENMFWYRQDPGLGLRLIYFSYDVKMKEKGDIPEGYSVSREKKERFSLILESASTNQTSMYLCAIEEAGATDTQYFGPGTRLTVL.

This clone was seen only a few times. The chain joins TRBV5-1 to TRBJ2-1, with a weak D call TRBD1 (6 bases). CDR1 and CDR2 from the germline V gene are SGHRS and YFSETQ. The CDR3 totals 16 residues. Deletions cut 6 bases from V and 7 bases from J, with 23 bases between. This CDR3 is CASTRETGTSKNEQFF. For the CDR3, the DNA is TGCGCCAGCACCCGAGAGACAGGAACGTCCAAAAATGAGCAGTTCTTC. The full variable domain, rest sourced from reference TRBV5-1 and TRBJ2-1, is KAGVTQTPRYLIKTRGQQVTLSCSPISGHRSVSWYQQTPGQGLQFLFEYFSETQRNKGNFPGRFSGRQFSNSRSEMNVSTLELGDSALYLCASTRETGTSKNEQFFGPGTRLTVL.

The CDR3 nucleotides read TGTGCCAGCCAAGACAGGGCGGTAGGGACTAATGAAAAACTGTTTTTT. Protein: CASQDRAVGTNEKLFF. V gene TRBV5-4 combines with J gene TRBJ1-4, with 7 bases aligning to TRBD1. Trimming at V came to 7 bases and at J to 2 bases, leaving 11 bases not matched to a gene. Per the germline V gene, CDR1 is SGHNT and CDR2 is YYREEE (reference sequence). The CDR3 covers 16 residues.

This chain uses TRBV5-8 with TRBJ1-6, with 7 bases that match TRBD1. Looked up from germline, CDR1 is SGHTS and CDR2 is YDEGEE. CDR3 size: 13 residues. The ends lost 2 bases at V and 7 bases at J; junction bases unmatched: 0. CDR3 coding DNA: TGTGCCAGCAGCTTCAGGGGGAATTCACCCCTCCACTTT. Residues: CASSFRGNSPLHF. The full variable domain, rest sourced from reference TRBV5-8 and TRBJ1-6, is EAGVTQSPTHLIKTRGQQATLRCSPISGHTSVYWYQQALGLGLQFLLWYDEGEERNRGNFPPRFSGRQFPNYSSELNVNALELEDSALYLCASSFRGNSPLHFGNGTRLTVT.

The CDR3 is CASSLWELADTDTQYF. The CDR3 coding sequence is TGTGCCAGTAGCCTCTGGGAACTAGCGGACACAGATACGCAGTATTTT. The V gene is TRBV19, the J gene TRBJ2-3; the match to TRBD2 covers 8 bases. Germline CDR1 LNHDA, CDR2 SQIVND (reference sequence). CDR3 size: 16 residues. Trimming cost V 6 bases and J 2 bases; bases outside gene matches: 10.

The CDR3 sequence is CASSQHLQGEQYF. DNA for the CDR3: TGCGCCAGCAGCCAACACCTCCAGGGGGAGCAGTACTTC. This chain links TRBV4-3 with TRBJ2-7; TRBD1 might be the D (6 bases). The CDR3 is made up of 13 amino acids. V was trimmed by 2 bases and J by 7 bases, leaving 12 bases between them. Germline V gene lookup returns CDR1 LGHNA and CDR2 YSLEER.

This chain uses TRBV18 with TRBJ2-7, with 7 bases fitting TRBD1. V was clipped by 4 bases and J by 4 bases; unmatched bases: 4. The CDR3 consists of 13 residues. The germline gives CDR1 KGHSH, CDR2 LQKENI. The DNA for the CDR3 is TGTGCCAGCTCACGCGACAGGGAGTACGAGCAGTACTTC. Its protein is CASSRDREYEQYF.

The V call is TRBV6-5, the J call TRBJ2-7; 8 bases line up with TRBD2. The J segment lost 7 bases and the V segment lost 5 bases, leaving 13 bases of the junction unmatched. Germline V lookup: CDR1 MNHEY, CDR2 SVGAGI. CDR3 size: 15 residues. The CDR3 reads CASSVGRAGAGEQYF. The CDR3 nucleotides are TGTGCCAGCAGTGTGGGTCGAGCGGGGGCGGGGGAGCAGTACTTC.

This rearrangement joins TRBV2 to TRBJ2-7; perhaps TRBD2 as D (5 bases). Germline CDR1 reads SNHLY; CDR2 reads FYNNEI. The V end lost 6 bases, the J end lost 0 bases, and 6 bases lay between the germline ends. This CDR3 has 12 residues. CDR3 protein: CASSRDSYEQYF. CDR3 nucleotide sequence: TGTGCCAGCAGCCGGGACTCCTACGAGCAGTACTTC. The whole variable domain, remainder taken from reference TRBV2 and TRBJ2-7, is EPEVTQTPSHQVTQMGQEVILRCVPISNHLYFYWYRQILGQKVEFLVSFYNNEISEKSEIFDDQFSVERPDGSNFTLKIRSTKLEDSAMYFCASSRDSYEQYFGPGTRLTVT.

The gene calls are TRBV11-3 and TRBJ1-2; D uncertain. Trimming cost V 1 base and J 8 bases, with 11 bases left between them. Germline-derived CDR1 and CDR2 are SGHNT and YENEEA. The CDR3 extends over 13 amino acids. CDR3 nucleotides: TGTGCCAGCAGCTTAGGCCCCTCGCGGGGCTACACCTTC. Translation: CASSLGPSRGYTF.

The genes are TRBV5-1 and TRBJ2-1; TRBD2 matches at 10 bases. J lost 9 bases, V lost 1 base, and 10 bases had no gene match. The germline gives CDR1 SGHRS, CDR2 YFSETQ. The CDR3 contains 16 residues. The CDR3 protein is CASSLSPSGGLGEQFF. The CDR3, as DNA: TGCGCCAGCAGCTTGTCCCCTAGCGGGGGCCTTGGTGAGCAGTTCTTC.